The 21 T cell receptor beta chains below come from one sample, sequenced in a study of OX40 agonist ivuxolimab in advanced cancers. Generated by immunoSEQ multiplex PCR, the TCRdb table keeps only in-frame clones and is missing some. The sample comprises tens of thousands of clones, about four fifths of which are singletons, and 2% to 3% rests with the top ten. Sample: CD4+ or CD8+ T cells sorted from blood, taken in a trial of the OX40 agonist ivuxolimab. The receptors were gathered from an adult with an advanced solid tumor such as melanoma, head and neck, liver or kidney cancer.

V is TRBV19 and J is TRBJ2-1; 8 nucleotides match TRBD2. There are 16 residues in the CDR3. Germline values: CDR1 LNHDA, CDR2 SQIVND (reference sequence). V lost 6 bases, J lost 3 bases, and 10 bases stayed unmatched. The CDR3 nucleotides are TGTGCCAGTAGCAATTCGGGTAGCGGGATCTACAATGAGCAGTTCTTC. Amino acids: CASSNSGSGIYNEQFF.

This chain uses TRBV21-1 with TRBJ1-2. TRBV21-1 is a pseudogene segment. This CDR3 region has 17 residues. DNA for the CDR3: TGTGCCAGCAGCAAACCCTCCTCCGGCAGCCTTGACTATGGCTACACCTTC. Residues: CASSKPSSGSLDYGYTF.

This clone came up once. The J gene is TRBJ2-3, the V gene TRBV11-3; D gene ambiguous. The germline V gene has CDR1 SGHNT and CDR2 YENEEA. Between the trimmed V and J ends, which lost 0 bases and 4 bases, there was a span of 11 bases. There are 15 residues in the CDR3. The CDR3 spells CASSLDADRADTQYF. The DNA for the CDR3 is TGTGCCAGCAGCTTAGATGCGGATAGGGCAGATACGCAGTATTTT.

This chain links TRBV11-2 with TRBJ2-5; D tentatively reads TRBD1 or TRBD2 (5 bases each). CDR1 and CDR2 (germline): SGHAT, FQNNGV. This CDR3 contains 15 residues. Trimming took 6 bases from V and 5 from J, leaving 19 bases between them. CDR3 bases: TGTGCCAGCAGTTCCTCCGGGACCCAAGGGGAGACCCAGTACTTC. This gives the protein CASSSSGTQGETQYF.

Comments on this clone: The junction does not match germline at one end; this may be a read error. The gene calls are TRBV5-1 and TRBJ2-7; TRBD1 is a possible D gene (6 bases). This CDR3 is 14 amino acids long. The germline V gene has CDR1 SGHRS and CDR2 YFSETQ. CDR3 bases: TGTGCCAGCAGCCCTGGGGCAGGGGATCGGGAGCAGTACTTC. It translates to CASSPGAGDREQYF.

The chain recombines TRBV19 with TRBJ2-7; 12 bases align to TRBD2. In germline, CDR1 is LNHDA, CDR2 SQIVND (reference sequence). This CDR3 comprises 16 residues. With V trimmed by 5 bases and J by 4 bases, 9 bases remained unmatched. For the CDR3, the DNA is TGTGCCAGTAGTGACCGACTAGCGGGAGAAGTATACGAGCAGTACTTC. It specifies CASSDRLAGEVYEQYF.

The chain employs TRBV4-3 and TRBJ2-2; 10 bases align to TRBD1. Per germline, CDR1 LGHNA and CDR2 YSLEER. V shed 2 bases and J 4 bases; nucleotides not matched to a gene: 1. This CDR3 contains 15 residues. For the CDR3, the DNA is TGCGCCAGCAGCCAACGGGACAGGGGCACCGGGGAGCTGTTTTTT. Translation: CASSQRDRGTGELFF.

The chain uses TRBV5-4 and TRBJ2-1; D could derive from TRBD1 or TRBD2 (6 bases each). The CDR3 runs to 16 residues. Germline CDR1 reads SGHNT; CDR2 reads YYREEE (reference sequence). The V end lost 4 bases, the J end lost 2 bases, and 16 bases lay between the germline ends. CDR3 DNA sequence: TGTGCCAGCAGCCTCGGAGGGGGGACAACCTACAATGAGCAGTTCTTC. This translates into CASSLGGGTTYNEQFF.

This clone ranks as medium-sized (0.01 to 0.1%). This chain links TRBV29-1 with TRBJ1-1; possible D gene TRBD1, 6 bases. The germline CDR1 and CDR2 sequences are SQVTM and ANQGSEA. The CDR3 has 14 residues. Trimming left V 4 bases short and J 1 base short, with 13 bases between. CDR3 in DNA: TGCAGCGTTGCGGGAGGGGGATCGAACACTGAAGCTTTCTTT. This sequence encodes CSVAGGGSNTEAFF.

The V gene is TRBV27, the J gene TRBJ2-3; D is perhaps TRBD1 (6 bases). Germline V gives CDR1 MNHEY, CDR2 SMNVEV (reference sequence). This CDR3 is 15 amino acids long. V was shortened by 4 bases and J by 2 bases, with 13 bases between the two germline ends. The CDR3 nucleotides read TGTGCCAGCAGTTGGCAGGGGTCCCTCACAGATACGCAGTATTTT. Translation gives CASSWQGSLTDTQYF.

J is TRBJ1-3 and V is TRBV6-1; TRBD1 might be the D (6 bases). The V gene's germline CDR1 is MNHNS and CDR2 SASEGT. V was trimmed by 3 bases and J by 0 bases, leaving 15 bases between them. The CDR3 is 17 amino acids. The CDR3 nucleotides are TGTGCCAGCAGTGAGATACCGGGACAAGTCTCTGGAAACACCATATATTTT. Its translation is CASSEIPGQVSGNTIYF.

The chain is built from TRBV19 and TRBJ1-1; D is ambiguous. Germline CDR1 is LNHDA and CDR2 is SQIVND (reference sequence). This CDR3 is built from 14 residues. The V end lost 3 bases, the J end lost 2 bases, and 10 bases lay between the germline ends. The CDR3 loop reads CASSMGPANTEAFF. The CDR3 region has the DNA TGTGCCAGTAGTATGGGCCCCGCCAACACTGAAGCTTTCTTT. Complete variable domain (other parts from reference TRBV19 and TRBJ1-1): DGGITQSPKYLFRKEGQNVTLSCEQNLNHDAMYWYRQDPGQGLRLIYYSQIVNDFQKGDIAEGYSVSREKKESFPLTVTSAQKNPTAFYLCASSMGPANTEAFFGQGTRLTVV.

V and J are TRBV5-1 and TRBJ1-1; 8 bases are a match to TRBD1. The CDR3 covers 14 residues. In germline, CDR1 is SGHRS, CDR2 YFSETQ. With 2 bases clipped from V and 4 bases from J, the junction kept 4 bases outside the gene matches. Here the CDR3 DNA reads TGCGCCAGCAGCTTTCAGGGGGCGGTCACTGAAGCTTTCTTT. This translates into CASSFQGAVTEAFF. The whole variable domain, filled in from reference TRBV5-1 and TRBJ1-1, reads KAGVTQTPRYLIKTRGQQVTLSCSPISGHRSVSWYQQTPGQGLQFLFEYFSETQRNKGNFPGRFSGRQFSNSRSEMNVSTLELGDSALYLCASSFQGAVTEAFFGQGTRLTVV.

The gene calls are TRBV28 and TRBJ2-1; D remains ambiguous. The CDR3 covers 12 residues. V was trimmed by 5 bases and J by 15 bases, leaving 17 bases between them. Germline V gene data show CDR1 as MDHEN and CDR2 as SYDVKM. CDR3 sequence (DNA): TGTGCCAGCAGTCCTCCAGGTCGCAGCAGGTTCTTC. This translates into CASSPPGRSRFF.

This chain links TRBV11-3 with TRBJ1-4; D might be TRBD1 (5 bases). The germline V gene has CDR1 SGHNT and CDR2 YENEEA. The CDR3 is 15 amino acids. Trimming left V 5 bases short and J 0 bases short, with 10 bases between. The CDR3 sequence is CASSRVGATNEKLFF. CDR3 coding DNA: TGTGCCAGCAGCCGAGTGGGGGCAACTAATGAAAAACTGTTTTTT.

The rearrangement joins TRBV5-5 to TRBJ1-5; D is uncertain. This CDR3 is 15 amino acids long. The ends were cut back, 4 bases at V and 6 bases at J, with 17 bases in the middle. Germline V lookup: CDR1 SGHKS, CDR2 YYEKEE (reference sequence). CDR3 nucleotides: TGTGCCAGCAGCGTCACAGCGAATCAAGTTCAGCCCCAGCATTTT. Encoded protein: CASSVTANQVQPQHF.

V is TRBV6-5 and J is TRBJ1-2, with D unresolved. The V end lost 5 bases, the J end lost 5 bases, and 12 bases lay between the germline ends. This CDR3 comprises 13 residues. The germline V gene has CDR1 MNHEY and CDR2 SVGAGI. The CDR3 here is CASSPRALYGYTF. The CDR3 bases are TGTGCCAGCAGTCCCCGGGCCCTATATGGCTACACCTTC.

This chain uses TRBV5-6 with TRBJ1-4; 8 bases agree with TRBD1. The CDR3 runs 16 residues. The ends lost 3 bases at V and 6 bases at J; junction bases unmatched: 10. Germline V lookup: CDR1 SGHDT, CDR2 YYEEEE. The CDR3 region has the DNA TGTGCCAGCAGCTGGAATTACCAGGGGGCTTATGAAAAACTGTTTTTT. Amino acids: CASSWNYQGAYEKLFF. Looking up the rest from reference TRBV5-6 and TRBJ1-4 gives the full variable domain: DAGVTQSPTHLIKTRGQQVTLRCSPKSGHDTVSWYQQALGQGPQFIFQYYEEEERQRGNFPDRFSGHQFPNYSSELNVNALLLGDSALYLCASSWNYQGAYEKLFFGSGTQLSVL.

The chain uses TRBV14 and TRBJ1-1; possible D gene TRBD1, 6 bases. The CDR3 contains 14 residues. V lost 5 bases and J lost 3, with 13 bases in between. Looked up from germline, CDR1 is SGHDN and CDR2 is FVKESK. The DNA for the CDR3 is TGTGCCAGCAGCTTGACCCCAGGGGACACTGAAGCTTTCTTT. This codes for CASSLTPGDTEAFF.

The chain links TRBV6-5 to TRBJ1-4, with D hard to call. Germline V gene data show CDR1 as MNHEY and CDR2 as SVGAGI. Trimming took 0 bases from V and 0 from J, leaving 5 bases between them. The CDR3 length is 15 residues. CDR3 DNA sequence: TGTGCCAGCAGTTACTCGTCAGCAACTAATGAAAAACTGTTTTTT. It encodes CASSYSSATNEKLFF.

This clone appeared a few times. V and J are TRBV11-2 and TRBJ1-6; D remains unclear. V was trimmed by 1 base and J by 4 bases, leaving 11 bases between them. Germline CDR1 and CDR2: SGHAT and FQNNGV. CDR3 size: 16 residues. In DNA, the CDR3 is TGTGCCAGCAGCTTAGGGCGCAGTCGTTATAATTCACCCCTCCACTTT. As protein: CASSLGRSRYNSPLHF.